The T cell receptor (beta chain) under discussion was sequenced for a study of identical twins. The CDR3 runs to 14 residues. Germline V gives CDR1 DFQATT, CDR2 SNEGSKA (reference sequence). Trimming took off 0 bases at V and 3 bases at J, with 11 bases between the two ends. A template switching step contributed a universal primer site, while unique molecular identifiers were present in the cDNA. One entry per CDR3 protein results from TCRdb running MiXCR on the 5' RACE reads. This table holds roughly 770,000 distinct CDR3 sequences, 15% to 20% found once. This same sample was also part of a study on T cells expressing NK-cell markers. This second study says: It was sorted CD3+CD56+NKG2C+, CD3+CD56+NKG2C- and CD3+CD56-NKG2C+ T cells that supplied the TCR beta repertoires.

V is TRBV20-1 and J is TRBJ2-5; possibly TRBD1 for D (6 bases). The source of this sequence is a young woman in good health. Sequenced input: PBMCs. The CDR3, as DNA: TGCAGTGCTAGAGAGGGGGCCGCTAAAGAGACCCAGTACTTC. It translates to CSAREGAAKETQYF.